Below are 3 T cell receptor beta chains sequenced from a single sample in a study of cytotoxic CD8 clonotypes in ibrutinib-treated CLL. Here immunoSEQ multiplex PCR was the method, and the copy in TCRdb shows in-frame clones only, minus some. The sample consists of over 120,000 clones, 70% to 80% of them appearing once. The sample here was PBMCs, taken after 12 months of ibrutinib treatment. The receptors here all came from a human donor with chronic lymphocytic leukemia.

The chain uses TRBV6-4 and TRBJ2-5; 9 bases align to TRBD2. CDR3 length: 18 residues. Germline CDR1 MRHNA, CDR2 SNTAGT. V lost 2 bases and J lost 4; bases outside the gene matches: 14. CDR3: CASSDAGTSTQSTETQYF. The DNA of the CDR3 is TGTGCCAGCAGTGACGCCGGGACTAGCACACAATCCACAGAGACCCAGTACTTC.

The chain combines TRBV7-8 with TRBJ2-2; possible D gene TRBD2, 5 bases. Germline-derived CDR1 and CDR2 are SGHVS and FQNEAQ. Deletions cut 5 bases from V and 5 bases from J, with 9 bases between. The CDR3 runs 13 residues. The CDR3 protein is CASSPSSTGELFF. In DNA, the CDR3 is TGTGCCAGCAGCCCTAGCTCGACCGGGGAGCTGTTTTTT.

In regard to this clone: A much larger clone lies one base from this, so it may be a read error. The same CDR3 can be traced to other DNA sequences in this sample. The chain uses TRBV9 and TRBJ2-7; D gene ambiguous. Looked up from germline, CDR1 is SGDLS and CDR2 is YYNGEE. Trimming removed 4 bases from V and 4 bases from J, with 15 bases in between. CDR3 length: 14 residues. CDR3 loop: CASSQEYGPYEQYF. The CDR3 bases are TGTGCCAGCAGCCAAGAATATGGACCTTACGAGCAGTACTTC.